This T cell receptor (beta chain) came from a study of shared clonotypes between healthy human individuals. Findings and limits, study-wide: Investigators expected sequencing depth to affect clonotype sharing among donors. For naive CD4 cells, roughly 4.6% of clonotypes were shared across a handful of donors. Since donors were few, the genetic and exposure-history diversity represented was limited.

Worth noting for this clone: What it binds is not known.

The CDR3 is 15 residues long. V lost 2 bases, J lost 7 bases, and 12 bases lay in between. CDR1 is MNHEY and CDR2 is SVGAGI in the germline V gene. Sequencing was performed with immunoSEQ multiplex PCR; in TCRdb, only in-frame clones are kept and a portion is missing. This table holds roughly 2 million clones, under 97% found once. Sequenced sample: naive CD4+ T cells sorted from blood. Noted subset: CD45RA+ positively selected. The receptor comes from a man aged 18 to 29 in good health. V gene TRBV6-5 combines with J gene TRBJ1-6; D ambiguous. This CDR3 is CASSYGGSGNSPLHF. In DNA, the CDR3 is TGTGCCAGCAGTTACGGCGGCAGTGGCAATTCACCCCTCCACTTT.